This T cell receptor (beta chain) is from a study of cytomegalovirus exposure and HLA in healthy donors. Sequenced by immunoSEQ multiplex PCR; TCRdb stores in-frame clones only, minus some. This sample carries fewer than 300,000 clones, approximately 87% of them seen once, and the ten largest clones take roughly 1%. Findings and caveats of the study: A later analysis found first-cohort TCR clusters tended to co-occur in the 90 to 150 validation repertoires.

The germline V gene has CDR1 SGHTA and CDR2 FQGNSA. The V segment lost 4 bases and the J segment 1 base; nucleotides outside the gene matches: 8. This CDR3 spans 17 amino acids. Note on this clone: What it recognizes is unknown.

The TCR sequence derives from a woman aged 18 to 35 in good health and CMV-seronegative. The chain uses TRBV7-2 and TRBJ1-5; TRBD1 aligns across 9 bases. What was sequenced was PBMCs. The CDR3 loop is CASSSRQGVRSNQPQHF. DNA for the CDR3: TGTGCCAGCAGCTCAAGACAGGGGGTTCGGAGCAATCAGCCCCAGCATTTT.